The 8 T cell receptor beta chains below all came from one sample that was sequenced in a study of blood T cell repertoires in COVID-19. Measured with immunoSEQ multiplex PCR; TCRdb has only the in-frame clones, and not every one. This table holds 200,000 to 300,000 clones, around four fifths found once. The sample consisted of peripheral blood. These receptors were obtained from a woman aged 55-69 years with active or convalescent COVID-19.

The chain uses TRBV24-1 and TRBJ2-6; D perhaps matches TRBD1 (5 bases). The CDR3 loop spans 15 amino acids. Germline loops: CDR1 KGHDR, CDR2 SFDVKD. Between the trimmed V and J ends, which lost 5 bases and 1 base, there was a span of 8 bases. The CDR3 protein is CATSASGSGANVLTF. In DNA form, the CDR3 reads TGTGCCACCAGTGCATCAGGGTCTGGGGCCAACGTCCTGACTTTC.

V gene TRBV11-2 combines with J gene TRBJ1-1; a weak D match, TRBD1 (5 bases). V lost 3 bases to trimming and J lost 2 bases, with 10 bases between them. The CDR3 runs 14 residues. CDR1 is SGHAT and CDR2 is FQNNGV in the germline V gene. DNA for the CDR3: TGTGCCAGCAGCTTTGGGGGGATCAACACTGAAGCTTTCTTT. Its translation is CASSFGGINTEAFF.

The genes are TRBV7-3 and TRBJ2-1; 10 bases line up with TRBD1. V lost 4 bases to trimming and J lost 3 bases; unmatched junction nucleotides: 6. The CDR3 is 16 residues long. Germline CDR1 is SGHTA and CDR2 is FQGTGA. CDR3 nucleotide sequence: TGTGCCAGCAGCTCCGTCAGGACAGGGGGCTACAATGAGCAGTTCTTC. The encoded protein is CASSSVRTGGYNEQFF.

V usage is TRBV15 and J usage is TRBJ2-7, with 9 bases aligning to TRBD2. This CDR3 has 17 amino acids. From germline, CDR1 is LNHNV and CDR2 YYDKDF (reference sequence). J lost 5 bases, V lost 0 bases, and 11 bases had no gene match. The CDR3 nucleotides are TGTGCCACCAGCAGAGATGCTCGACTAGCGGAAAGGGACGAGCAGTACTTC. It yields the protein CATSRDARLAERDEQYF.

The CDR3 region is CASSVTGANTGELFF. CDR3 coding DNA: TGTGCCAGCAGCGTCACAGGGGCAAACACCGGGGAGCTGTTTTTT. V gene TRBV7-2 combines with J gene TRBJ2-2; 7 nucleotides align to TRBD1. The CDR3 totals 15 residues. From germline, CDR1 is SGHTA and CDR2 FQGNSA. Losses at the gene ends were 5 bases for V and 2 bases for J; bases not matched to a gene: 5.

This chain joins TRBV11-2 and TRBJ1-1; 7 nucleotides agree with TRBD1. The ends lost 4 bases at V and 0 bases at J; junction bases unmatched: 5. The germline CDR1 and CDR2 sequences are SGHAT and FQNNGV. The CDR3 has 15 residues. The CDR3 region is CASSSLGQVNTEAFF. CDR3 sequence (DNA): TGTGCCAGCAGCTCCCTTGGACAGGTGAACACTGAAGCTTTCTTT.

V gene TRBV18 combines with J gene TRBJ2-7; 10 nucleotides align to TRBD1. The CDR3 has 14 residues. Germline CDR1 KGHSH, CDR2 LQKENI. The trim removed 3 bases at V and 3 bases at J, leaving 2 bases unmatched. CDR3 nucleotide sequence: TGTGCCAGCTCACCCGGGACAGGGGACTACGAGCAGTACTTC. It codes for CASSPGTGDYEQYF. Complete variable domain (other parts from reference TRBV18 and TRBJ2-7): NAGVMQNPRHLVRRRGQEARLRCSPMKGHSHVYWYRQLPEEGLKFMVYLQKENIIDESGMPKERFSAEFPKEGPSILRIQQVVRGDSAAYFCASSPGTGDYEQYFGPGTRLTVT.

The J gene is TRBJ2-5, the V gene TRBV5-6; tentative D call: TRBD2 (5 bases). The CDR3 runs 15 residues. Germline-derived CDR1 and CDR2 are SGHDT and YYEEEE. V was shortened by 1 base and J by 5 bases, with 15 bases between the two germline ends. The CDR3 DNA follows: TGTGCCAGCAGCTTGTCAGGCGACGGGGAGGAGACCCAGTACTTC. Translated, it gives CASSLSGDGEETQYF. The whole variable domain, remainder taken from reference TRBV5-6 and TRBJ2-5, is DAGVTQSPTHLIKTRGQQVTLRCSPKSGHDTVSWYQQALGQGPQFIFQYYEEEERQRGNFPDRFSGHQFPNYSSELNVNALLLGDSALYLCASSLSGDGEETQYFGPGTRLLVL.